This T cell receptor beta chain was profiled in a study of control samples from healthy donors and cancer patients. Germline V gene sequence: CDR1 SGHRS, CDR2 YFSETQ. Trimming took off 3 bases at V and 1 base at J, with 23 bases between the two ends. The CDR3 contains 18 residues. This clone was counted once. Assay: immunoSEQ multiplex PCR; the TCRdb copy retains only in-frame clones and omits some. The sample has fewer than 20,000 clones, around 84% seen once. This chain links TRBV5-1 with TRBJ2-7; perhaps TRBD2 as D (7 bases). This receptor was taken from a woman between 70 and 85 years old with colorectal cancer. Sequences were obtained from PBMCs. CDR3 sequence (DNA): TGCGCCAGCAGCTCGCCGGGGGCGCGGGGGCGAGGGTCCTACGAGCAGTACTTC. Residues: CASSSPGARGRGSYEQYF. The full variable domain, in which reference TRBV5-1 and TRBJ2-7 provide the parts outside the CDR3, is KAGVTQTPRYLIKTRGQQVTLSCSPISGHRSVSWYQQTPGQGLQFLFEYFSETQRNKGNFPGRFSGRQFSNSRSEMNVSTLELGDSALYLCASSSPGARGRGSYEQYFGPGTRLTVT.